The following is a TCR beta chain sequence with its context. The antigen is undetermined. This CDR3 comprises 14 residues. The ends lost 10 bases at V and 3 bases at J; junction bases unmatched: 9. Germline CDR1 and CDR2: MNHNS and SASEGT. This record comes from a study of cytomegalovirus exposure and HLA in healthy donors. Findings and limits, study-wide: Cytomegalovirus association was listed for approximately 160 TCR beta chains. Only CMV serostatus was available as immune exposure information.

It was with 60 Vbeta and 13 Jbeta primers that the PCR ran. Assay used: immunoSEQ multiplex PCR; TCRdb lists only in-frame clones, some missing. The data show roughly 140,000 clones, 65% to 80% seen once. This TCR was recovered from a middle-aged woman in good health and CMV-seronegative. Material: PBMCs. This chain uses TRBV6-1 with TRBJ2-7; 10 bases fit TRBD2. CDR3 amino acids: CATYYGTSDYEQYF. The CDR3 nucleotides are TGTGCCACCTATTACGGGACTAGCGACTACGAGCAGTACTTC.